A selection of T cell receptor beta chains follows, all from one sample in a study of graft-versus-host responses after intestinal transplantation. Clones were read by immunoSEQ multiplex PCR, and TCRdb kept only the in-frame ones, dropping some. The sample includes about 70,000 clones, around 95% of them seen just once. No antigen is known for these receptors. This sample comprised unstimulated CD8+ T cells sorted from spleen or lymph node cells, obtained before intestinal transplant. These receptor sequences come from a human donor who received an intestinal transplant. The CDR3 runs from the conserved cysteine through the conserved F or W. Fields, in order: clone size, J gene, D gene, V gene, CDR3 protein, CDR3 DNA. A D gene is named only where the DNA matches it firmly. Only part of the rows carry a size: once, few, many, or a class if the clone is expanded.

.	TRBJ2-5	.	TRBV11-2	CASSAQTGEYF	TGTGCCAGCAGCGCCCAGACAGGAGAGTACTTC
few	TRBJ2-3	.	TRBV5-1	CASSLDSTDTQYF	TGCGCCAGCAGCTTGGACAGCACAGATACGCAGTATTTT
once	TRBJ1-2	.	TRBV15	CATSELRSFSLNYGYTF	TGTGCCACCAGCGAACTCAGGAGCTTCTCTTTGAACTATGGCTACACCTTC
.	TRBJ2-3	.	TRBV28	CASSSLTSTGTSATDTQYF	TGTGCCAGCAGTTCCCTAACCTCGACAGGCACTAGCGCCACAGATACGCAGTATTTT
.	TRBJ2-1	TRBD2	TRBV11-3	CASSPGLAGVENEQFF	TGTGCCAGCAGCCCCGGACTAGCGGGAGTGGAAAATGAGCAGTTCTTC
.	TRBJ2-3	.	TRBV7-3	CASSLDGVQGTDTQYF	TGTGCCAGCAGCTTAGACGGCGTTCAGGGCACAGATACGCAGTATTTT
.	TRBJ2-3	.	TRBV5-1	CASSLARGLEDTQYF	TGCGCCAGCAGCTTGGCCCGGGGCTTGGAAGATACGCAGTATTTT
.	TRBJ2-3	TRBD2	TRBV6-5	CASSWTSGSTDTQYF	TGTGCCAGCAGTTGGACTAGCGGGAGCACAGATACGCAGTATTTT
.	TRBJ2-5	.	TRBV5-1	CASSCVCFGHGQETQYF	TGCGCCAGCAGCTGTGTTTGTTTCGGGCACGGCCAAGAGACCCAGTACTTC
.	TRBJ1-5	.	TRBV9	CASSVGGLNQPQHF	TGTGCCAGCAGCGTAGGGGGCCTCAATCAGCCCCAGCATTTT
.	TRBJ2-1	TRBD1	TRBV5-1	CASSLTGGAYNEQFF	TGCGCCAGCAGCTTGACAGGGGGTGCCTACAATGAGCAGTTCTTC
once	TRBJ2-5	.	TRBV27	CASSLLARGETQYF	TGTGCCAGCAGTTTGTTGGCACGAGGGGAGACCCAGTACTTC
.	TRBJ2-1	.	TRBV30	CAWTAAFYNEQFF	TGTGCCTGGACGGCGGCCTTCTACAATGAGCAGTTCTTC
.	TRBJ1-5	.	TRBV6-5	CASSEWVGRQPQHF	TGTGCCAGCAGTGAATGGGTAGGTCGCCAGCCCCAGCATTTT
.	TRBJ2-7	.	TRBV30	CAWSVIGYEQYF	TGTGCCTGGAGTGTAATCGGCTACGAGCAGTACTTC
once	TRBJ2-1	.	TRBV27	CASSLSTSYEQFF	TGTGCCAGCAGTTTATCAACTAGCTACGAGCAGTTCTTC
.	TRBJ2-2	TRBD1	TRBV11-3	CASSPDRMNTGELFF	TGTGCCAGCAGCCCGGACAGGATGAACACCGGGGAGCTGTTTTTT